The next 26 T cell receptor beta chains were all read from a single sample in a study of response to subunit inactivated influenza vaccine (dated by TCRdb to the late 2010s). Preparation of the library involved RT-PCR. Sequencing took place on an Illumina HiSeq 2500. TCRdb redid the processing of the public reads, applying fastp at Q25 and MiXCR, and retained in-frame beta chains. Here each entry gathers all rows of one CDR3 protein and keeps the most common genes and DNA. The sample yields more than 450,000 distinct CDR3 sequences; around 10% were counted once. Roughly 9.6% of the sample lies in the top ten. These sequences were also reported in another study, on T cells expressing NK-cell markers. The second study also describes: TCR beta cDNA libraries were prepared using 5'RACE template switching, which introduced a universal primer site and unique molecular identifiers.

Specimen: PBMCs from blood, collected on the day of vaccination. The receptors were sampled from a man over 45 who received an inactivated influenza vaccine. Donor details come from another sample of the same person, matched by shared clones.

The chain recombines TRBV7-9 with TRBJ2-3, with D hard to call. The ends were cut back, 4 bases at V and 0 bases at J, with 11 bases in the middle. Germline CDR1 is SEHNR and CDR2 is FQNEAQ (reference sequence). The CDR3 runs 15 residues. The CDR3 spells CASSSPSASTDTQYF. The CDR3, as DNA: TGTGCCAGCAGCTCCCCGTCCGCAAGCACAGATACGCAGTATTTT. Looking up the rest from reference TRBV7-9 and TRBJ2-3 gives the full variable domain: DTGVSQNPRHKITKRGQNVTFRCDPISEHNRLYWYRQTLGQGPEFLTYFQNEAQLEKSRLLSDRFSAERPKGSFSTLEIQRTEQGDSAMYLCASSSPSASTDTQYFGPGTRLTVL.

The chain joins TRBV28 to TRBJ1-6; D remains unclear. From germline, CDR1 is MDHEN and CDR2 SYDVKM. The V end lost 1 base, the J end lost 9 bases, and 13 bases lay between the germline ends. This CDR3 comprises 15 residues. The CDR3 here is CASSLSDGVGSPLHF. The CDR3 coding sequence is TGTGCCAGCAGTTTATCTGACGGGGTGGGTTCACCCCTCCACTTT.

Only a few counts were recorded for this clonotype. The CDR3 DNA reads TGTGCCAGCAGCTTAGTTGGAGGGTTCCATGAGCAGTTCTTC. Translating gives CASSLVGGFHEQFF. The V and J genes are TRBV7-9 and TRBJ2-1, with D possibly being TRBD2 (6 bases). This CDR3 has 14 amino acids. Germline-derived CDR1 and CDR2 are SEHNR and FQNEAQ (reference sequence). Trimming took off 1 base at V and 8 bases at J, with 12 bases between the two ends.

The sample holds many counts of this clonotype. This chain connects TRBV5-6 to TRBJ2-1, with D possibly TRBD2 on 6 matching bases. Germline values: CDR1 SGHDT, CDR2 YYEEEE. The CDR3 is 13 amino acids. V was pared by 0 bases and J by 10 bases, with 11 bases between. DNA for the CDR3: TGTGCCAGCAGCTTGGCGTTGGCGGGAGAGCAGTTCTTC. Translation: CASSLALAGEQFF.

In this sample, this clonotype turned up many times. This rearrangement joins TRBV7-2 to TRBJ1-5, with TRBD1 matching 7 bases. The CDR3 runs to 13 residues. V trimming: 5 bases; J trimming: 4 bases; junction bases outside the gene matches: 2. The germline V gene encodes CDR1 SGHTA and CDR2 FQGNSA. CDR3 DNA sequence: TGTGCCAGCAGCCTGGACAGGAATCAGCCCCAGCATTTT. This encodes CASSLDRNQPQHF. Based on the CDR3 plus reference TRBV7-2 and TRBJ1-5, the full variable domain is GAGVSQSPSNKVTEKGKDVELRCDPISGHTALYWYRQSLGQGLEFLIYFQGNSAPDKSGLPSDRFSAERTGGSVSTLTIQRTQQEDSAVYLCASSLDRNQPQHFGDGTRLSIL.

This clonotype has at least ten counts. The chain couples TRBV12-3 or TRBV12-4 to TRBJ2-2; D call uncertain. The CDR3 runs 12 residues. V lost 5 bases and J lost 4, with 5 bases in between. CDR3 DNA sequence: TGTGCCAGCAGTCACCCCACCGGGGAGCTGTTTTTT. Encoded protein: CASSHPTGELFF.

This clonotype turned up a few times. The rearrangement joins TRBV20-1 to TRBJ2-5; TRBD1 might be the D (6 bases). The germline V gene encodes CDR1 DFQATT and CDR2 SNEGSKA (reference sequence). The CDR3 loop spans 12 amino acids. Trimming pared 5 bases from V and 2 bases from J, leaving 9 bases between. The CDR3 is CSAYRVQETQYF. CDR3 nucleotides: TGCAGTGCTTACAGGGTTCAAGAGACCCAGTACTTC.

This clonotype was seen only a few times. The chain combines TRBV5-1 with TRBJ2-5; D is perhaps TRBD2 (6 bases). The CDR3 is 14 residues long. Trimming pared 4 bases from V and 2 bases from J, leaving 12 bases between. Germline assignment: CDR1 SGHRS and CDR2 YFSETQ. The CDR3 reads CASSDGSSQETQYF. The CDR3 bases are TGCGCCAGCAGCGACGGGAGCTCACAAGAGACCCAGTACTTC.

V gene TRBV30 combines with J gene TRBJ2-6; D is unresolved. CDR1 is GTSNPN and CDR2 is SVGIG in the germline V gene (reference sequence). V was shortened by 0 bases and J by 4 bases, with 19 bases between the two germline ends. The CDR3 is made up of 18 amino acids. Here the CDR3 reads CAWSVRIGGRLGANVLTF. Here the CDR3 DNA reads TGTGCCTGGAGTGTACGTATTGGCGGACGTCTCGGGGCCAACGTCCTGACTTTC.

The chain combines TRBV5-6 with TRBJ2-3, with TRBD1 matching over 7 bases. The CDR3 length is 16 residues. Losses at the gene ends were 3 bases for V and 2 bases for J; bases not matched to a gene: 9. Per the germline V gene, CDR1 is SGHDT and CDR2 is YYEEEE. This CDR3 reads CASSSKWGQLTDTQYF. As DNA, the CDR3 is TGTGCCAGCAGCTCCAAATGGGGACAGCTCACAGATACGCAGTATTTT.

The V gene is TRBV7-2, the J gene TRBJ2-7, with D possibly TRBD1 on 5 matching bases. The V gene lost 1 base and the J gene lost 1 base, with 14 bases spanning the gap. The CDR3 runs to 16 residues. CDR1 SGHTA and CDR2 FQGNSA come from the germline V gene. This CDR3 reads CASSLGAGRRSYEQYF. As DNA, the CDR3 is TGTGCCAGCAGCTTAGGGGCAGGGCGAAGGTCCTACGAGCAGTACTTC.

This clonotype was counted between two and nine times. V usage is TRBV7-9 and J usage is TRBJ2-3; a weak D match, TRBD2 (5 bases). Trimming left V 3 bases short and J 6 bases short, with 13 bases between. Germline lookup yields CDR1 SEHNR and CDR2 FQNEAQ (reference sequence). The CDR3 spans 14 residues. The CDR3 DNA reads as TGTGCCAGCAGCTTCAGTGATAGAGGGGATACGCAGTATTTT. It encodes CASSFSDRGDTQYF.

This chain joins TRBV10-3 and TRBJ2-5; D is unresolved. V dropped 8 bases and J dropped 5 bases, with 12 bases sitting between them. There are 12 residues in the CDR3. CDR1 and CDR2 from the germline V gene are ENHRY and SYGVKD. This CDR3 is CAIARSMETQYF. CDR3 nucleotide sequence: TGTGCCATCGCTCGGTCAATGGAGACCCAGTACTTC.

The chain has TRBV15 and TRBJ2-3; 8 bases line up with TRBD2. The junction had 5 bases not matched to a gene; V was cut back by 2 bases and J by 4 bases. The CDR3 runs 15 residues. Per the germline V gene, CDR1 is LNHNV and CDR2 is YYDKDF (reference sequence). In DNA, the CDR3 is TGTGCCACCAGCAGACCCAGCGGGAGACCAGATACGCAGTATTTT. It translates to CATSRPSGRPDTQYF.

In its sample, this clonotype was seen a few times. DNA for the CDR3: TGCAGTGCTAGACCTAACGGGGTCCTCTACGAGCAGTACTTC. This codes for CSARPNGVLYEQYF. V is TRBV20-1 and J is TRBJ2-7, with D maybe TRBD2 (5 bases). V was cut by 2 bases and J by 3 bases, with 14 bases left in between. This CDR3 is built from 14 residues. Germline loops: CDR1 DFQATT, CDR2 SNEGSKA (reference sequence).

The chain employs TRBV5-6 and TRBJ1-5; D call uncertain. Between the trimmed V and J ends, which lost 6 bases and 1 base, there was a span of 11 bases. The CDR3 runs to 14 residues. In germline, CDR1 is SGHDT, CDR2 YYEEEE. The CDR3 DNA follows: TGTGCCAGCACCTTTGGTCAGAGCAATCAGCCCCAGCATTTT. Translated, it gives CASTFGQSNQPQHF.

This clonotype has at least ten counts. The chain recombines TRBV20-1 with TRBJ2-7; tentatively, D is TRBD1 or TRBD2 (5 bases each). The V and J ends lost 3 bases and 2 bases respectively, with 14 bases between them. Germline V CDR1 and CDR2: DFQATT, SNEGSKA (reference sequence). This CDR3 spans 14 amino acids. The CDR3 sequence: CSARSGTGPYEQYF. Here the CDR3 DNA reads TGCAGTGCTAGGTCGGGGACGGGACCCTACGAGCAGTACTTC.

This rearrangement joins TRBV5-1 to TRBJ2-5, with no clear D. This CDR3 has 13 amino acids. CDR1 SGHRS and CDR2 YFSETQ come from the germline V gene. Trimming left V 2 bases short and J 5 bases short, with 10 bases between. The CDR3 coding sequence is TGCGCCAGCAGCTTCGACACCACGGAGACCCAGTACTTC. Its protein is CASSFDTTETQYF.

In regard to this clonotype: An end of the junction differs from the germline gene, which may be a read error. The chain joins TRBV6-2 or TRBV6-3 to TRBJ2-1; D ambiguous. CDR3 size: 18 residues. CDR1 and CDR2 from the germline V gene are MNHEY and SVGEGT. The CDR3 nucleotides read TGTGCCAGCAGTCACCAGACCTTCGGGCAGACCCTCTACAATGAGCACTTCTTC. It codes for CASSHQTFGQTLYNEHFF.

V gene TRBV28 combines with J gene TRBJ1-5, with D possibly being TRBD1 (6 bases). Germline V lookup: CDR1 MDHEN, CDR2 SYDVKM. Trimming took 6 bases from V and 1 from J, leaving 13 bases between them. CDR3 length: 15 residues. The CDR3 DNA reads TGTGCCAGCAGGACCTCGCAGGGGAGCAATCAGCCCCAGCATTTT. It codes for CASRTSQGSNQPQHF.

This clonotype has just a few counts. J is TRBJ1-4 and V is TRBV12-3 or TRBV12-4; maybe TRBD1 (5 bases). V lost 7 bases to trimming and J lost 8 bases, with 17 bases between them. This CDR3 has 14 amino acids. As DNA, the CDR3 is TGTGCCAGCATCTCAAGCCTCGCAGGGGAAAAACTGTTTTTT. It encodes CASISSLAGEKLFF.

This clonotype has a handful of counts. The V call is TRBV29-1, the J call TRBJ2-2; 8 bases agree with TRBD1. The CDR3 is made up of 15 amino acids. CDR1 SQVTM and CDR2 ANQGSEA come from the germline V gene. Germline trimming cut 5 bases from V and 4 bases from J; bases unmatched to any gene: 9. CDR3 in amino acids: CSVTSGTGGTGELFF. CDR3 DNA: TGCAGCGTTACATCCGGGACAGGAGGCACCGGGGAGCTGTTTTTT.

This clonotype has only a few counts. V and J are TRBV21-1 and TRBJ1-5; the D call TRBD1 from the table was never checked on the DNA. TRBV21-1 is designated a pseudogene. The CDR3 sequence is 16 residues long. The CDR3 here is CASSGRQGDCNQPQHF. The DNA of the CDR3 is TGTGCCAGCAGCGGTAGACAGGGGGATTGCAATCAGCCCCAGCATTTT.

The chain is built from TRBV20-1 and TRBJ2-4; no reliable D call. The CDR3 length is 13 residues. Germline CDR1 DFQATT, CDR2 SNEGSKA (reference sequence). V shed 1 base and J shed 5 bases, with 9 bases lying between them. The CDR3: CSARGGSENIQYF. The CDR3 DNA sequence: TGCAGTGCTAGAGGGGGTAGTGAAAACATTCAGTACTTC.

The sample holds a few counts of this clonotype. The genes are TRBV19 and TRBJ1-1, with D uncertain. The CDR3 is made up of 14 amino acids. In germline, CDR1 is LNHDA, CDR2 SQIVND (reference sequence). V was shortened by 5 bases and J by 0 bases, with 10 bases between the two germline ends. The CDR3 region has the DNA TGTGCCAGTAGTCCCTCGGCCCTGAACACTGAAGCTTTCTTT. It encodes CASSPSALNTEAFF.

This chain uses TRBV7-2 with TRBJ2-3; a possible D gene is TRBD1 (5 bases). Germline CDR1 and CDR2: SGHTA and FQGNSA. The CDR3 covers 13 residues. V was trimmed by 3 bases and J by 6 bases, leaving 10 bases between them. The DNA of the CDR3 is TGTGCCAGCAGCTTCAGGGCCCGGGATACGCAGTATTTT. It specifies CASSFRARDTQYF.